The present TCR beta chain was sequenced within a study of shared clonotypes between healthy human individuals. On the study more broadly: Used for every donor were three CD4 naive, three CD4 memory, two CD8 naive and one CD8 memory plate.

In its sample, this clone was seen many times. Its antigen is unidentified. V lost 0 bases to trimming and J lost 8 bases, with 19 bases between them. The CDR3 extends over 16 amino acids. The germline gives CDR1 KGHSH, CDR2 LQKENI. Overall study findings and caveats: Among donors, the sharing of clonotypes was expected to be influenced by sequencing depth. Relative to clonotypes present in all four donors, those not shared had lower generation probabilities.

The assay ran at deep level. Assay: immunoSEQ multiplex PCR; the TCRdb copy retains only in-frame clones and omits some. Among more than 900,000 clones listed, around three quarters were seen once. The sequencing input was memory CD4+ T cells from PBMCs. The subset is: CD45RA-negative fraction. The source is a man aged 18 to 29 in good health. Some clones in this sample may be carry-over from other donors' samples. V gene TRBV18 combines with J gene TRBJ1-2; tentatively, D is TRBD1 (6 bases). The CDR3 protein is CASSPPPIQGMGGYTF. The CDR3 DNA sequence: TGTGCCAGCTCACCACCCCCAATCCAGGGGATGGGAGGCTACACCTTC.